This T cell receptor beta chain stems from a study of graft-versus-host responses after intestinal transplantation (dated by TCRdb to 2020 to 2023). Broadly, across the study: Multivisceral, liver-intestinal, or isolated intestinal transplants were received by the recipients. Anti-thymocyte globulin induction was given to all recipients, followed by maintenance tacrolimus and steroids for two to four years. After intestinal transplantation, graft-versus-host and host-versus-graft alloreactive T cell clones were followed in the graft, circulation and bone marrow using bulk TCR-beta CDR3 sequencing. To identify alloreactive clones, pre-transplant mixed lymphocyte reaction products were sequenced and then compared with unstimulated pre-transplant donor and recipient T cells. The cohort enrolled around 25 intestinal transplant recipients including one retransplant, and a few patients lacking pretransplant specimens were excluded. A peak of at least 4% donor T cells among recipient peripheral blood mononuclear cells was the definition used for donor T cell macrochimerism. Rather than going through the commercial service, samples from a few later patients were sequenced in-house on an Illumina MiSeq and processed with MiXCR.

Overall study results and their limits: Patients with donor T cell macrochimerism had high GvH to HvG T cell clonal ratios in their allografts. GvH clones were found in recipient bone marrow, and some of the GvH clones appeared earlier in ileal mucosa or blood, which is consistent with an intestinal mucosal origin. Conclusions were limited by the relatively low number and heterogeneity of intestinal transplant patients. Early after transplant, peak levels of circulating GvH clones were associated with declines in HvG clones.

With respect to this clone: The specificity of this receptor is unknown. Qualities for individual bases were not recorded, and no much larger clone is one base off.

Library method: the immunoSEQ multiplex PCR assay. High-throughput TCR-beta CDR3 sequencing of genomic DNA from most patients was performed by Adaptive Biotechnologies. Per the original workflow: TCR sequencing data for some 17 patients were retrieved from Adaptive's ImmunoSEQ software; a few other patients were processed with MiXCR and VDJtools. CDR3 nucleotide sequences shared between donor and recipient were removed because the origin of such sequences could not be assigned. To count as alloreactive, a clone needed at least 2-fold expansion over unstimulated cells and a minimum CFSE-low frequency of 0.002% (template counts) or 0.001% (read counts). Mappable clones were those detected in sequenced pre-transplant spleen, lymph node, or MLR CFSE-low populations of the donor or recipient. The cumulative frequency of alloreactive clones was calculated as a percentage of all sequences, weighted by copy number. This is the immuneACCESS table as TCRdb keeps it, with only in-frame sequences that have V and J called. A part of the clones is gone; compared with another copy, unresolved V genes explain less than half, and the rest is unexplained. The V and J calls and the clone size are those of that table, but D and trimming were determined from the DNA. Recorded for this sample are under 8,000 clones; approximately 97% of them occurred a single time. 0.2% to 0.3% of the sample rests with the top ten.

V is shortened by 5 bases, J by 4 bases, and the region joining them spans 9 bases. CDR1 and CDR2, looked up from the germline V gene (reference sequence), are LNHDA and SQIVND. Measured from the cysteine to the phenylalanine, the CDR3 is 13 residues long. The kept DNA is CDR3 alone, 39 bases in frame from the first base. Blood samples were collected up to 4 times in the first month after transplant and then at least monthly when available. The clonotype comes from a human patient who received an intestinal transplant, so some T cells may come from the graft donor. Sequenced here: PBMCs, sampled 23 days after intestinal transplant. The rearrangement joined TRBV19 to TRBJ1-5, with TRBD1 as a weak D call on 5 bases. In nucleotides, the sequence is TGTGCCAGTAGTCGACCAGGGAATCAGCCCCAGCATTTT. This yields the protein CASSRPGNQPQHF.